A single sample gave rise to the 20 T cell receptor beta chains below, sequenced in a study of blood T cell repertoires in COVID-19. Some clones are missing from TCRdb's copy, which holds only in-frame ones; the method was immunoSEQ multiplex PCR. The data show 250,000 to 300,000 clones, with approximately 85% seen just once and less than 6.5% held by the top ten. The sequenced sample was peripheral blood. These receptors all stem from a man between 45 and 60 years old with active or convalescent COVID-19.

The V call is TRBV5-6, the J call TRBJ1-2; D gene unclear. CDR1 and CDR2 (germline): SGHDT, YYEEEE. Trimming pared 2 bases from V and 2 bases from J, leaving 19 bases between. The CDR3 is made up of 17 amino acids. The CDR3 coding sequence is TGTGCCAGCAGCTTAATTAATAGCCTCGACGGGAACTATGGCTACACCTTC. Amino acids: CASSLINSLDGNYGYTF.

The chain carries TRBV28 and TRBJ1-5; D unresolved. Per germline, CDR1 MDHEN and CDR2 SYDVKM. V lost 7 bases, J lost 4 bases, and 11 bases lay in between. CDR3 size: 13 residues. The CDR3, as DNA: TGTGCCAGCAAGAAAGCTTTTAATCAGCCCCAGCATTTT. This sequence encodes CASKKAFNQPQHF.

This clone occurred once. The genes are TRBV4-1 and TRBJ1-1; tentatively, D is TRBD1 (5 bases). This CDR3 spans 15 amino acids. V lost 4 bases to trimming and J lost 0 bases, with 12 bases between them. Germline lookup yields CDR1 MGHRA and CDR2 YSYEKL. CDR3 in DNA: TGCGCCAGCAGCCGGCGGGACGGGATGAACACTGAAGCTTTCTTT. Amino acid sequence: CASSRRDGMNTEAFF.

This chain connects TRBV7-9 to TRBJ2-5; TRBD2 is a possible D gene (6 bases). The length of the CDR3 is 14 residues. V was clipped by 3 bases and J by 5 bases, with 13 bases between them. Germline V gene lookup returns CDR1 SEHNR and CDR2 FQNEAQ (reference sequence). CDR3 DNA sequence: TGTGCCAGCAGCTTGGAACGGGAGAGGGAGACCCAGTACTTC. It codes for CASSLERERETQYF.

The genes are TRBV10-1 and TRBJ1-4; 10 bases are shared with TRBD1. V shed 3 bases, J shed 6 bases, and the junction held 1 base outside the gene matches. This CDR3 is built from 14 residues. Germline V gives CDR1 WNHNN, CDR2 SYGVQD (reference sequence). CDR3 in DNA: TGCGCCAGCAGTGAAGGGACAGGGGATGAAAAACTGTTTTTT. Protein sequence: CASSEGTGDEKLFF.

The chain couples TRBV19 to TRBJ2-7; D is possibly TRBD2 (5 bases). V was trimmed by 11 bases and J by 8 bases, leaving 22 bases between them. Germline V gene lookup returns CDR1 LNHDA and CDR2 SQIVND (reference sequence). CDR3 length: 13 residues. The CDR3 nucleotides are TGTGCCGCTCCTTTCCCAGGCAGGAGGAAGCAGTACTTC. Translated: CAAPFPGRRKQYF. The variable domain in full, completed from reference TRBV19 and TRBJ2-7, reads DGGITQSPKYLFRKEGQNVTLSCEQNLNHDAMYWYRQDPGQGLRLIYYSQIVNDFQKGDIAEGYSVSREKKESFPLTVTSAQKNPTAFYLCAAPFPGRRKQYFGPGTRLTVT.

This chain joins TRBV5-1 and TRBJ2-7; TRBD1 aligns across 7 bases. The CDR3 runs 15 residues. The V gene end was trimmed by 5 bases and the J gene end by 3 bases; junction bases not matched to a gene: 11. Germline assignment: CDR1 SGHRS and CDR2 YFSETQ. The CDR3: CASSPQGINFYEQYF. CDR3 bases: TGCGCCAGCAGTCCACAGGGGATTAATTTCTACGAGCAGTACTTC.

The J gene is TRBJ2-3, the V gene TRBV6-5, with unresolved D. This CDR3 is built from 13 residues. Germline-derived CDR1 and CDR2 are MNHEY and SVGAGI. Trimming removed 6 bases from V and 1 base from J, with 8 bases in between. The CDR3 region is CASSARGTDTQYF. CDR3 DNA: TGTGCCAGCAGCGCCCGGGGCACAGATACGCAGTATTTT.

This clone was counted between two and nine times. The chain combines TRBV2 with TRBJ1-4, with D unclear. Germline lookup yields CDR1 SNHLY and CDR2 FYNNEI. V was clipped by 4 bases and J by 7 bases, with 7 bases between them. The CDR3 has 12 residues. The DNA for the CDR3 is TGTGCCAGCAGTGGAGAGTTTGAAAAACTGTTTTTT. This codes for CASSGEFEKLFF. The full variable domain, its missing parts supplied by reference TRBV2 and TRBJ1-4, is EPEVTQTPSHQVTQMGQEVILRCVPISNHLYFYWYRQILGQKVEFLVSFYNNEISEKSEIFDDQFSVERPDGSNFTLKIRSTKLEDSAMYFCASSGEFEKLFFGSGTQLSVL.

The chain uses TRBV7-9 and TRBJ1-2; the D is unclear. The germline V and J ends were trimmed by 8 bases and 6 bases, with 16 bases remaining between them. Per germline, CDR1 SEHNR and CDR2 FQNEAQ (reference sequence). The CDR3 loop spans 13 amino acids. CDR3 DNA: TGTGCCAGCTCGGGGATCGCTGGGAATGGCTACACCTTC. This codes for CASSGIAGNGYTF.

In its sample, this clone was seen once. This chain connects TRBV11-2 to TRBJ2-4; possibly TRBD1 for D (6 bases). The germline V and J ends were trimmed by 0 bases and 9 bases, with 12 bases remaining between them. In germline, CDR1 is SGHAT, CDR2 FQNNGV. CDR3 length: 14 amino acids. The CDR3: CASSLEGAASIQYF. The CDR3 DNA is TGTGCCAGCAGCTTAGAGGGGGCCGCGAGCATTCAGTACTTC.

A few counts support this clone. This chain uses TRBV19 with TRBJ1-6; a weak D match, TRBD1 (6 bases). From germline, CDR1 is LNHDA and CDR2 SQIVND (reference sequence). V dropped 3 bases and J dropped 10 bases, with 13 bases sitting between them. The CDR3 covers 14 residues. The CDR3: CASSITGRESPLHF. Here the CDR3 DNA reads TGTGCCAGTAGTATTACAGGGAGGGAATCACCCCTCCACTTT. The full variable domain, completed using reference TRBV19 and TRBJ1-6, is DGGITQSPKYLFRKEGQNVTLSCEQNLNHDAMYWYRQDPGQGLRLIYYSQIVNDFQKGDIAEGYSVSREKKESFPLTVTSAQKNPTAFYLCASSITGRESPLHFGNGTRLTVT.

The J gene is TRBJ1-2, the V gene TRBV28; D perhaps matches TRBD1 (5 bases). The CDR3 extends over 14 amino acids. V was trimmed by 7 bases and J by 0 bases, leaving 12 bases between them. Germline V gene lookup returns CDR1 MDHEN and CDR2 SYDVKM. The CDR3 reads CASTEGAPNYGYTF. Here the CDR3 DNA reads TGTGCCAGCACCGAAGGGGCCCCTAACTATGGCTACACCTTC.

V usage is TRBV6-2 or TRBV6-3 and J usage is TRBJ2-3; TRBD2 matches 9 bases. The CDR3 has 18 amino acids. V dropped 2 bases and J dropped 1; count of bases not matched to a gene: 10. Germline V gives CDR1 MNHEY, CDR2 SVGEGT. CDR3 amino acids: CASSYDYSRTSGTDTQYF. CDR3 DNA: TGTGCCAGCAGTTACGATTACTCCCGGACTAGCGGCACAGATACGCAGTATTTT.

This chain uses TRBV7-2 with TRBJ2-5; perhaps TRBD1 as D (6 bases). The CDR3 is 15 amino acids. Per the germline V gene, CDR1 is SGHTA and CDR2 is FQGNSA. V shed 7 bases and J shed 5 bases, with 20 bases lying between them. The CDR3 spells CASTSGGATSETQYF. CDR3 nucleotides: TGTGCCAGCACCTCTGGGGGCGCAACGTCGGAGACCCAGTACTTC.

Note on this clone: The identical CDR3 is also encoded by other nucleotide sequences in the sample. The chain's CDR3 is CASSYGVSGNTIYF. The CDR3 region has the DNA TGTGCCAGCAGTTACGGAGTCTCCGGAAACACCATATATTTT. The chain uses TRBV6-5 and TRBJ1-3, with D uncertain. The germline V gene has CDR1 MNHEY and CDR2 SVGAGI. V was pared by 2 bases and J by 4 bases, with 9 bases between. CDR3 length equals 14 residues.

The rearrangement links TRBV6-1 to TRBJ2-1; 11 bases align to TRBD1. The CDR3 sequence is 17 residues long. Trimming at V came to 4 bases and at J to 7 bases, leaving 12 bases not matched to a gene. Germline V gene sequence: CDR1 MNHNS, CDR2 SASEGT. The CDR3 region has the DNA TGTGCCAGCAGTGTTAACCTCCGGGACAGGGGGTTTAATGAGCAGTTCTTC. This gives the protein CASSVNLRDRGFNEQFF.

V is TRBV6-5 and J is TRBJ2-2, with D possibly being TRBD1 (6 bases). Germline V lookup: CDR1 MNHEY, CDR2 SVGAGI. Trimming shortened V by 2 bases and J by 7 bases, and 14 bases separated the two germline ends. CDR3 size: 15 residues. The CDR3 protein is CASSYGGWGNGELFF. CDR3 sequence (DNA): TGTGCCAGCAGTTACGGGGGCTGGGGTAACGGGGAGCTGTTTTTT.

This clone was counted between two and nine times. The V gene is TRBV11-2, the J gene TRBJ2-7, with 10 positions matching TRBD2. This CDR3 contains 14 residues. Per germline, CDR1 SGHAT and CDR2 FQNNGV. V gave up 5 bases and J gave up 5 bases; unmatched junction bases: 6. CDR3: CASSSPSGRHEQYF. In nucleotides, the CDR3 is TGTGCCAGCAGCAGTCCTAGCGGGAGACACGAGCAGTACTTC. Full variable domain (rest looked up from reference TRBV11-2 and TRBJ2-7): EAGVAQSPRYKIIEKRQSVAFWCNPISGHATLYWYQQILGQGPKLLIQFQNNGVVDDSQLPKDRFSAERLKGVDSTLKIQPAKLEDSAVYLCASSSPSGRHEQYFGPGTRLTVT.

V gene TRBV6-2 or TRBV6-3 combines with J gene TRBJ2-7; the match to TRBD1 covers 10 bases. This CDR3 has 15 amino acids. In germline, CDR1 is MNHEY, CDR2 SVGEGT. V lost 0 bases and J lost 2; bases outside the gene matches: 1. The DNA of the CDR3 is TGTGCCAGCAGTTACTCGGGACAGGGGCCCTACGAGCAGTACTTC. It specifies CASSYSGQGPYEQYF.